This TCR beta chain originates from a study of chemoradiotherapy in HPV16-positive cancers. Assay used: immunoSEQ multiplex PCR; TCRdb lists only in-frame clones, some missing. The sample holds about 53,000 clones, roughly nine tenths seen once. Repertoires were sampled repeatedly during chemoradiotherapy. Findings and limits, study-wide: Candidate HPV-specific clones and E7-related TCR motifs grew in tumor during treatment. The functional HPV-specific definition rests on just a couple of HPV16-positive patients. HPV-responsive T-cell expansion during chemoradiotherapy was linked to improved recurrence-free survival in HPV16-positive patients.

Comment on this clone: Antigen unknown.

Germline V gives CDR1 LNHDA, CDR2 SQIVND (reference sequence). The CDR3 spans 13 residues. The V gene end was trimmed by 5 bases and the J gene end by 12 bases; junction bases not matched to a gene: 10. This sequence originates from a human donor with HPV-associated anogenital cancer. This chain connects TRBV19 to TRBJ2-1; 7 bases map to TRBD2. The sequencing used blood, collected from a patient who underwent chemoradiotherapy. The CDR3 nucleotides read TGTGCCAGTAGTCCCCCGGGGGGAGGTGTGCAGTTCTTC. Translation gives CASSPPGGGVQFF.